This TCR beta chain was identified in a study of blood T cell repertoires in COVID-19. Across the whole study: The United States, Italy and Spain were the sources of the acute and convalescent COVID-19 samples. PBMCs, B-cell-depleted T cells, or T cells provided the cDNA or gDNA that made up the material.

In the original processing: For nucleated cells, counts were estimated from reference gene primer amplification. The protocol was immunoSEQ multiplex PCR, while the TCRdb copy is restricted to in-frame clones and leaves out a portion. V, J and clone size reflect that table, while D and trimming were determined from the DNA. This sample carries around 240,000 clones, 70% to 85% of them seen once, and the ten largest clones take around 1.5%. The trim removed 8 bases at V and 7 bases at J, leaving 5 bases unmatched. The germline CDR1 and CDR2 sequences are MDHEN and SYDVKM. The CDR3 spans 13 residues. This receptor was obtained from a woman aged 40 to 50 who had recovered from COVID-19. The chain uses TRBV28 and TRBJ2-2, with 9 bases that match TRBD2. Sequencing was performed on peripheral blood. The CDR3 sequence: CASAGGLVGELFF. The DNA for the CDR3 is TGTGCCAGCGCGGGGGGGCTAGTCGGGGAGCTGTTTTTT.